The 28 T cell receptor beta chains below were found in one sample sequenced in a study of shared clonotypes between healthy human individuals. Naivety among CD8 cells was defined by CD45RO negativity and positive CCR7 selection, thereby excluding terminally differentiated effector memory CD45RA+ cells. This table comes from immunoSEQ multiplex PCR, and its TCRdb copy is limited to in-frame clones, with some not included. Seen here are about 2.2 million clones, around 95% observed once, and the top ten hold around 1.7%. The sequenced sample was naive CD8+ T cells from PBMCs. Source of these receptors: a young man in good health. Some clones in this sample may be carry-over from other donors' samples.

The rearrangement links TRBV28 to TRBJ2-7; a possible D gene is TRBD2 (5 bases). CDR3 length equals 15 residues. With 5 bases removed from V and 2 bases from J, the gap between germline ends came to 16 bases. CDR1 MDHEN and CDR2 SYDVKM come from the germline V gene. This CDR3 is CASSGELAHPYEQYF. CDR3 nucleotides: TGTGCCAGCAGTGGGGAGCTAGCACACCCCTACGAGCAGTACTTC.

This chain joins TRBV5-1 and TRBJ2-7; TRBD1 is a possible D gene (5 bases). The CDR3 extends over 12 amino acids. V dropped 4 bases and J dropped 6 bases, with 11 bases sitting between them. Germline CDR1 is SGHRS and CDR2 is YFSETQ. The CDR3 region is CASSPDSIEQYF. CDR3 DNA sequence: TGCGCCAGCAGCCCAGACAGTATCGAGCAGTACTTC.

The genes are TRBV5-6 and TRBJ2-7, with 8 bases that match TRBD2. The germline V gene encodes CDR1 SGHDT and CDR2 YYEEEE. V shed 0 bases and J 7 bases; nucleotides not matched to a gene: 6. The CDR3 has 14 amino acids. The CDR3 spells CASSLGSGSAEQYF. The DNA of the CDR3 is TGTGCCAGCAGCTTGGGGAGCGGGAGTGCGGAGCAGTACTTC.

This sequence joins TRBV13 and TRBJ1-2; D is possibly TRBD1 (5 bases). CDR1 is PRHDT and CDR2 is FYEKMQ in the germline V gene (reference sequence). This CDR3 spans 15 amino acids. The V and J ends lost 3 bases and 3 bases respectively, with 14 bases between them. The CDR3 nucleotides are TGTGCCAGCAGCTTGGGGGGGATAATGGACTATGGCTACACCTTC. Residues: CASSLGGIMDYGYTF. Full variable domain (rest looked up from reference TRBV13 and TRBJ1-2): AAGVIQSPRHLIKEKRETATLKCYPIPRHDTVYWYQQGPGQDPQFLISFYEKMQSDKGSIPDRFSAQQFSDYHSELNMSSLELGDSALYFCASSLGGIMDYGYTFGSGTRLTVV.

In DNA form, the CDR3 reads TGTGCCAGCAGCCCCGGCCGGACTTCAGATACGCAGTATTTT. It is translated as CASSPGRTSDTQYF. The V and J genes are TRBV2 and TRBJ2-3; the D gene is possibly TRBD2 (5 bases). Germline V gene sequence: CDR1 SNHLY, CDR2 FYNNEI. With 6 bases removed from V and 4 bases from J, the gap between germline ends came to 14 bases. The CDR3 is made up of 14 amino acids.

J is TRBJ2-2 and V is TRBV13, with 8 bases lining up with TRBD2. The germline CDR1 and CDR2 sequences are PRHDT and FYEKMQ (reference sequence). J gave up 5 bases and V 4 bases, and 12 bases lay outside the gene matches. This CDR3 comprises 17 residues. The CDR3 region has the DNA TGTGCCAGCAGCTCCACGGGTGCTAGCGGGTGGACCGGGGAGCTGTTTTTT. Its translation is CASSSTGASGWTGELFF.

V gene TRBV6-5 combines with J gene TRBJ2-7, with TRBD1 identical over 10 bases. CDR3 size: 15 residues. Germline CDR1 is MNHEY and CDR2 is SVGAGI. V shed 8 bases and J 6 bases; nucleotides not matched to a gene: 13. Written as DNA, the CDR3 is TGTGCCAGCGGAAAACCTCCGGACAGGGGGTTCGAGCAGTACTTC. Protein sequence: CASGKPPDRGFEQYF.

The chain combines TRBV28 with TRBJ1-5; TRBD1 is a possible D gene (6 bases). The CDR3 totals 13 residues. The germline V and J ends were trimmed by 11 bases and 5 bases, with 16 bases remaining between them. Germline loops: CDR1 MDHEN, CDR2 SYDVKM. In DNA, the CDR3 is TGTGCCTCAGAGGGGGGCGGGCATCAGCCCCAGCATTTT. Its protein product is CASEGGGHQPQHF.

V usage is TRBV29-1 and J usage is TRBJ1-5; maybe TRBD1 (6 bases). The germline gives CDR1 SQVTM, CDR2 ANQGSEA. Trimming took off 7 bases at V and 3 bases at J, with 13 bases between the two ends. The CDR3 has 13 residues. CDR3: CSGSQGNNQPQHF. CDR3 nucleotide sequence: TGCAGCGGCTCACAGGGTAACAATCAGCCCCAGCATTTT.

The genes are TRBV27 and TRBJ1-1; D call uncertain. CDR3 length equals 14 residues. V gave up 1 base and J gave up 1 base, with 7 bases separating them. Germline CDR1 is MNHEY and CDR2 is SMNVEV (reference sequence). CDR3 amino acids: CASSLLSANTEAFF. DNA for the CDR3: TGTGCCAGCAGTTTATTATCCGCGAACACTGAAGCTTTCTTT.

The chain is built from TRBV28 and TRBJ2-4; unclear D gene. Germline-derived CDR1 and CDR2 are MDHEN and SYDVKM. The ends were cut back, 5 bases at V and 1 base at J, with 18 bases in the middle. The CDR3 covers 17 residues. The CDR3 DNA is TGTGCCAGCAGTCGGGCACGAAGGATGGGGGCCAAAAACATTCAGTACTTC. As protein: CASSRARRMGAKNIQYF.

This rearrangement joins TRBV4-1 to TRBJ1-5; D is unresolved. Germline V CDR1 and CDR2: MGHRA, YSYEKL. Trimming left V 1 base short and J 0 bases short, with 10 bases between. The CDR3 sequence is 16 residues long. CDR3: CASSQGVGVSNQPQHF. CDR3 DNA: TGCGCCAGCAGCCAAGGGGTCGGGGTTAGCAATCAGCCCCAGCATTTT.

The chain combines TRBV15 with TRBJ1-5, with D tentatively TRBD1 (5 bases). Trimming removed 4 bases from V and 8 bases from J, with 15 bases in between. The CDR3 runs 14 residues. In germline, CDR1 is LNHNV, CDR2 YYDKDF (reference sequence). CDR3 in DNA: TGTGCCACCAGCATGCCGGCCAGGGCAAAGCCCCAGCATTTT. Protein sequence: CATSMPARAKPQHF. Together with reference TRBV15 and TRBJ1-5, the CDR3 gives the full variable domain: DAMVIQNPRYQVTQFGKPVTLSCSQTLNHNVMYWYQQKSSQAPKLLFHYYDKDFNNEADTPDNFQSRRPNTSFCFLDIRSPGLGDTAMYLCATSMPARAKPQHFGDGTRLSIL.

The chain combines TRBV28 with TRBJ1-1; the D is unclear. Germline values: CDR1 MDHEN, CDR2 SYDVKM. The CDR3 sequence is 13 residues long. The germline V and J ends were trimmed by 4 bases and 3 bases, with 9 bases remaining between them. CDR3 amino acids: CASSSIIYTEAFF. CDR3 sequence (DNA): TGTGCCAGCAGTTCGATAATTTACACTGAAGCTTTCTTT.

CDR3 protein: CASSEWAGMNTGELFF. DNA of the CDR3: TGTGCCAGCAGTGAATGGGCAGGGATGAACACCGGGGAGCTGTTTTTT. This chain uses TRBV25-1 with TRBJ2-2, with D possibly matching TRBD1 (5 bases). Germline assignment: CDR1 MGHDK and CDR2 SYGVNS. V was cut by 1 base and J by 1 base, with 10 bases left in between. This CDR3 spans 16 amino acids.

The rearrangement links TRBV12-5 to TRBJ2-2, with TRBD2 as a possible D gene (5 bases). V gave up 3 bases and J gave up 6 bases, with 23 bases separating them. Germline-derived CDR1 and CDR2 are LGHNT and FRNRAP. The CDR3 is made up of 18 amino acids. CDR3 DNA sequence: TGTGCTAGTGGTTTTTTAGGGAGTGTTGTAATGTTGGCCGGGGAGCTGTTTTTT. Translation gives CASGFLGSVVMLAGELFF.

The chain employs TRBV9 and TRBJ1-2; D gene ambiguous. The germline gives CDR1 SGDLS, CDR2 YYNGEE. This CDR3 contains 14 residues. The V gene lost 4 bases and the J gene lost 8 bases, with 18 bases spanning the gap. The CDR3 protein is CASSSSGLGRGYTF. The DNA for the CDR3 is TGTGCCAGCAGCTCCAGTGGCCTTGGCAGGGGCTACACCTTC.

This clone was recorded once. The chain is built from TRBV28 and TRBJ2-1, with D perhaps assigned TRBD1 or TRBD2 (6 bases each). CDR3 length: 17 amino acids. Trimming cost V 6 bases and J 8 bases, with 26 bases left between them. Germline CDR1 and CDR2: MDHEN and SYDVKM. The CDR3 loop is CASRGLGAGARGDEQFF. In nucleotides, the CDR3 is TGTGCCAGCAGGGGACTCGGCGCGGGCGCGAGGGGGGATGAGCAGTTCTTC.

V usage is TRBV25-1 and J usage is TRBJ2-3; D might be TRBD1 (5 bases). Germline loops: CDR1 MGHDK, CDR2 SYGVNS. The length of the CDR3 is 14 residues. The germline V and J ends were trimmed by 3 bases and 4 bases, with 11 bases remaining between them. The CDR3 reads CASSDQGVPDTQYF. CDR3 in DNA: TGTGCCAGCAGTGACCAGGGTGTACCAGATACGCAGTATTTT.

This clone came up a few times. The V call is TRBV27, the J call TRBJ2-7; weak D call: TRBD1 (6 bases). CDR3 length equals 11 residues. The germline gives CDR1 MNHEY, CDR2 SMNVEV (reference sequence). V lost 6 bases and J lost 5, with 8 bases in between. CDR3 residues: CASRGAHEQYF. CDR3 DNA: TGTGCCAGCAGGGGGGCCCACGAGCAGTACTTC.

This chain connects TRBV6-6 to TRBJ1-5; the match to TRBD1 covers 9 bases. The germline CDR1 and CDR2 sequences are MNHNY and SVGAGI (reference sequence). V shed 8 bases, J shed 3 bases, and the junction held 2 bases outside the gene matches. The CDR3 runs 13 residues. The CDR3 sequence: CASGQGNNQPQHF. The CDR3 coding sequence is TGTGCCAGCGGACAGGGGAACAATCAGCCCCAGCATTTT.

This chain links TRBV5-1 with TRBJ2-7; D call uncertain. CDR1 and CDR2 (germline): SGHRS, YFSETQ. Trimming stripped 0 bases from V and 1 base from J, with 8 bases between. The CDR3 length is 14 residues. The CDR3 DNA is TGCGCCAGCAGCTTGGCCCTTGGATCCTACGAGCAGTACTTC. Residues: CASSLALGSYEQYF.

This clone was detected only once. The CDR3 DNA is TGTGCCAGCAGTTTAAAGGGACTCTCTGAAGCTTTCTTT. It yields the protein CASSLKGLSEAFF. The rearrangement links TRBV27 to TRBJ1-1; a weak D match, TRBD1 (5 bases). Between the trimmed V and J ends, which lost 2 bases and 6 bases, there was a span of 10 bases. Germline V CDR1 and CDR2: MNHEY, SMNVEV (reference sequence). The CDR3 extends over 13 amino acids.

The genes are TRBV2 and TRBJ1-1; D remains unclear. V shed 2 bases and J shed 8 bases, with 12 bases lying between them. The CDR3 is made up of 13 amino acids. The germline CDR1 and CDR2 sequences are SNHLY and FYNNEI. CDR3 loop: CASSERAYREAFF. DNA of the CDR3: TGTGCCAGCAGTGAAAGGGCTTACCGCGAAGCTTTCTTT.

On this clone: Other DNA sequences from this sample encode an identical CDR3 as well. J is TRBJ2-7 and V is TRBV9, with 9 bases matching TRBD1. V gave up 4 bases and J gave up 4 bases; unmatched junction bases: 6. The CDR3 consists of 14 residues. Per the germline V gene, CDR1 is SGDLS and CDR2 is YYNGEE. CDR3: CASSPGTGSYEQYF. The CDR3 region has the DNA TGTGCCAGCAGCCCCGGGACAGGGTCTTACGAGCAGTACTTC.

V is TRBV27 and J is TRBJ2-6; D possibly corresponds to TRBD1 (6 bases). Per the germline V gene, CDR1 is MNHEY and CDR2 is SMNVEV (reference sequence). V lost 6 bases to trimming and J lost 4 bases, with 16 bases between them. This CDR3 contains 16 residues. CDR3: CASSLRTVRGANVLTF. The DNA of the CDR3 is TGTGCCAGCAGCCTAAGGACAGTGAGAGGGGCCAACGTCCTGACTTTC.

This clone was observed a single time. The chain joins TRBV27 to TRBJ2-3; TRBD2 matches 7 bases. CDR1 and CDR2 from the germline V gene are MNHEY and SMNVEV (reference sequence). This CDR3 spans 17 amino acids. V lost 5 bases, J lost 1 base, and 12 bases stayed unmatched. CDR3 DNA sequence: TGTGCCAGCAGTAGGCTAGCGGTAAACTCGGGCACAGATACGCAGTATTTT. Translating it yields CASSRLAVNSGTDTQYF.

This clone appeared once. The chain links TRBV7-3 to TRBJ2-1; 14 bases line up with TRBD2. This CDR3 comprises 18 residues. Losses at the gene ends were 1 base for V and 7 bases for J; bases not matched to a gene: 9. Germline V gene lookup returns CDR1 SGHTA and CDR2 FQGTGA. The CDR3 nucleotides are TGTGCCAGCAGCTTAAAAGGGGCCGGGACTAGCGGGAGAAATGAGCAGTTCTTC. Translation gives CASSLKGAGTSGRNEQFF. The full variable domain, in which reference TRBV7-3 and TRBJ2-1 provide the parts outside the CDR3, is GAGVSQTPSNKVTEKGKYVELRCDPISGHTALYWYRQSLGQGPEFLIYFQGTGAADDSGLPNDRFFAVRPEGSVSTLKIQRTERGDSAVYLCASSLKGAGTSGRNEQFFGPGTRLTVL.